This T cell receptor (beta chain) derives from a study of shared clonotypes between healthy human individuals. Study-wide findings and caveats: Sequencing depth was expected to affect clonotype sharing among donors.

The V and J ends lost 3 bases and 5 bases respectively, with 11 bases between them. This CDR3 contains 13 residues. Germline assignment: CDR1 SGHNT and CDR2 YYREEE (reference sequence). About this clone itself: Its antigen is undetermined.

Assay: immunoSEQ multiplex PCR; the TCRdb copy retains only in-frame clones and omits some. The repertoire has about 480,000 clones, roughly 85% of them found once; the top ten carry 9.5% to 15%. The clonotype was recovered from a woman in her thirties or forties in good health. Some clones in this sample may be carry-over from other donors' samples. The chain combines TRBV5-4 with TRBJ2-5, with D possibly called TRBD1 or TRBD2 (5 bases each). Sequencing used PBMCs. Written as DNA, the CDR3 is TGTGCCAGCAGCTGGGACCCCGGGGAGACCCAGTACTTC. As protein: CASSWDPGETQYF.